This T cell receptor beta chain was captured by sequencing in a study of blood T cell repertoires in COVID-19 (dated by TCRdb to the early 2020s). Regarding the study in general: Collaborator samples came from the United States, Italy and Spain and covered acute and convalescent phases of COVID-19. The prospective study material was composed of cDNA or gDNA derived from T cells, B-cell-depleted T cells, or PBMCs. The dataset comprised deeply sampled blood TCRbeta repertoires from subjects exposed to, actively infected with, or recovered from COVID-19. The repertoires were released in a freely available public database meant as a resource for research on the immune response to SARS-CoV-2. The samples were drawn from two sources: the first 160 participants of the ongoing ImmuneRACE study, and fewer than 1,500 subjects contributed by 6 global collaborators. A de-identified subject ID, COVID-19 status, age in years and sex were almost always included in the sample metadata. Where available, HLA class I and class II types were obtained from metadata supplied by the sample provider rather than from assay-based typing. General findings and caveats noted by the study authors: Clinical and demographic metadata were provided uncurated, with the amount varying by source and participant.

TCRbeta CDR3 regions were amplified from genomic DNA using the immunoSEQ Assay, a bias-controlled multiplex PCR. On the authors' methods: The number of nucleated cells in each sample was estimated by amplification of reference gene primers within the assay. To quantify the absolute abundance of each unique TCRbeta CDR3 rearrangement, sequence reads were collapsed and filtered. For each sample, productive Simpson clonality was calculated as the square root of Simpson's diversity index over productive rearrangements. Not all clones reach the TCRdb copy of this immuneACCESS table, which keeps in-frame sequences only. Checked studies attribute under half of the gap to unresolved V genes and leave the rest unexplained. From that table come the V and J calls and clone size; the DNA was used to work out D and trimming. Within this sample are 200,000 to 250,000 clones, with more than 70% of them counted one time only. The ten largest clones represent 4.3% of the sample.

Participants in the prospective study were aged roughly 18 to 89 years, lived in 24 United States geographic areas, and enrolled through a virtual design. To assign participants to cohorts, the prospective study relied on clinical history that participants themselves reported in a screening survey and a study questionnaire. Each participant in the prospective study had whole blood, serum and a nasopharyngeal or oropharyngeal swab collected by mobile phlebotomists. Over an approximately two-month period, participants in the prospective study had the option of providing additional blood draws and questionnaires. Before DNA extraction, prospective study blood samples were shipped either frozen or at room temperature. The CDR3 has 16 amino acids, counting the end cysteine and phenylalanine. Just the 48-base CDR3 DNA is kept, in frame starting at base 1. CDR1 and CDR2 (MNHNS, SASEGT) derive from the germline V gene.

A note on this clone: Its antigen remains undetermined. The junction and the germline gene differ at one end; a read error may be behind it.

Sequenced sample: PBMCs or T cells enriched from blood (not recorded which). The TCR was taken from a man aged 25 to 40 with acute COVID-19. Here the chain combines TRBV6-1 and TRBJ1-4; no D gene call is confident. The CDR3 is CASTEPRISHNEKLFF. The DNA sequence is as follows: TGTGCCAGCACTGAACCTAGGATTAGTCATAATGAAAAACTGTTTTTT.